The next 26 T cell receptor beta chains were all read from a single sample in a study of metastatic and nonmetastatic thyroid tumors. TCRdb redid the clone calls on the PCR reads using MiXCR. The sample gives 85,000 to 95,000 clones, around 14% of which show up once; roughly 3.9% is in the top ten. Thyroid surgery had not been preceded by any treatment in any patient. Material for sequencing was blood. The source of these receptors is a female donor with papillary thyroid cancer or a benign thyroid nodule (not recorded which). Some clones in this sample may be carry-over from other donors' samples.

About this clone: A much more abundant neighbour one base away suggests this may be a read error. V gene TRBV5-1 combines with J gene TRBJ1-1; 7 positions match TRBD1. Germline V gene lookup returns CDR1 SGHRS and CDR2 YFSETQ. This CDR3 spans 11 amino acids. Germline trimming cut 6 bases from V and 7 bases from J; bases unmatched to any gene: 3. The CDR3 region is CASMGQHEAFF. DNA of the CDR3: TGCGCCAGCATGGGACAGCATGAAGCTTTCTTT.

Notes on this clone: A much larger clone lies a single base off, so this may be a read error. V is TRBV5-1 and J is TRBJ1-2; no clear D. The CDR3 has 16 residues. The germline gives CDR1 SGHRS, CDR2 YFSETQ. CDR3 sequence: CASSLVGRSSKYGYTF. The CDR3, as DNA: TGCGCCAGCAGCTTGGTGGGCAGATCGTCTAAATATGGCTACACCTTC.

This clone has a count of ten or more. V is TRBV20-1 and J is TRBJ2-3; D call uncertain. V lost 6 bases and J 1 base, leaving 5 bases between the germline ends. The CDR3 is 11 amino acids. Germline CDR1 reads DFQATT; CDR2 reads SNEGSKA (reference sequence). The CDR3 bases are TGCAGTGCCCGGGGCACAGATACGCAGTATTTT. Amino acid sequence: CSARGTDTQYF.

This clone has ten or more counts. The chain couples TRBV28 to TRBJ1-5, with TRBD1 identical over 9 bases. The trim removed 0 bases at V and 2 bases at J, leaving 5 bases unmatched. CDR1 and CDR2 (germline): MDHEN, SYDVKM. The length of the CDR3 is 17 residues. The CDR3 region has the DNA TGTGCCAGCAGTTTATGGGCGGGACAGGGTGGCAATCAGCCCCAGCATTTT. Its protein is CASSLWAGQGGNQPQHF. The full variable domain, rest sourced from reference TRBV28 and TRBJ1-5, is DVKVTQSSRYLVKRTGEKVFLECVQDMDHENMFWYRQDPGLGLRLIYFSYDVKMKEKGDIPEGYSVSREKKERFSLILESASTNQTSMYLCASSLWAGQGGNQPQHFGDGTRLSIL.

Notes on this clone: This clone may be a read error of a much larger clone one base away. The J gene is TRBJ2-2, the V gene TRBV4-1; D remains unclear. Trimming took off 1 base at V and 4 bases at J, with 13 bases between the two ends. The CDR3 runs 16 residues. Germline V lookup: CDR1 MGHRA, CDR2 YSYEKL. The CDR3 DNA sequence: TGCGCCAGCAGCCAAGGACACCGTTCGAGCACCGGGGAGCTGTTTTTT. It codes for CASSQGHRSSTGELFF.

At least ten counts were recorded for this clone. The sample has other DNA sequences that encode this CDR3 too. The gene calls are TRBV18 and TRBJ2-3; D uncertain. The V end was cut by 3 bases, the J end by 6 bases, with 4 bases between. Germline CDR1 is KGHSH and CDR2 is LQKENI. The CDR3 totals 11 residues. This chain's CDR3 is CASSPADTQYF. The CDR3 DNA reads TGTGCCAGCTCACCCGCTGATACGCAGTATTTT.

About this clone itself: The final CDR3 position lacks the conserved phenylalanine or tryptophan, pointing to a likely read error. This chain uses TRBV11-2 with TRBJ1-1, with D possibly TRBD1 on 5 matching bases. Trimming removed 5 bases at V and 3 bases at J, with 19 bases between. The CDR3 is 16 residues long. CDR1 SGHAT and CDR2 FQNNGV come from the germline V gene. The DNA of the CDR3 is TGTGCCAGCAGCGCTCAGGGACGTCCGAGGGACACTGAAGCTTTCCTT. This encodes CASSAQGRPRDTEAFL.

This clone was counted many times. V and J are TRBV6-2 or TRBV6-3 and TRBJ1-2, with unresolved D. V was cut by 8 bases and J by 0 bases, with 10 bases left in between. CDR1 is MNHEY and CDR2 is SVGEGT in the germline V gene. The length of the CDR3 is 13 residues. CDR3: CASGEGSNYGYTF. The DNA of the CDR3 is TGTGCCAGCGGAGAGGGATCTAACTATGGCTACACCTTC.

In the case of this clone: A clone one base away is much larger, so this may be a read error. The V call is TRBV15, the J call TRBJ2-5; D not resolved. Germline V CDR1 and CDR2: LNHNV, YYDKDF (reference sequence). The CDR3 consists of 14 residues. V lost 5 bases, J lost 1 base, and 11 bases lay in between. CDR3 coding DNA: TGTGCCACCAGCCGAGTACATCCCCAAGAGACCCAGTACTTC. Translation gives CATSRVHPQETQYF. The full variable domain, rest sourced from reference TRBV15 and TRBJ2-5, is DAMVIQNPRYQVTQFGKPVTLSCSQTLNHNVMYWYQQKSSQAPKLLFHYYDKDFNNEADTPDNFQSRRPNTSFCFLDIRSPGLGDTAMYLCATSRVHPQETQYFGPGTRLLVL.

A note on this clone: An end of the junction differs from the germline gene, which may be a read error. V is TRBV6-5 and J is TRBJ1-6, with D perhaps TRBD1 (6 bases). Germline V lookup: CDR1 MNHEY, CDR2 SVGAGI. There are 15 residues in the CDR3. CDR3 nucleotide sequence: TGTGCCAGCATTTACTCGAAACAGGGTAATTCACCCTTCCACTTT. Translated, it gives CASIYSKQGNSPFHF.

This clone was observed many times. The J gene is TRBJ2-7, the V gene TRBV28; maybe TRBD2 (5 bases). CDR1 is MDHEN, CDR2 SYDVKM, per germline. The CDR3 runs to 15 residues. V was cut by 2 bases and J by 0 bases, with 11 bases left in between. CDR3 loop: CASSLVGRASYEQYF. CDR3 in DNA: TGTGCCAGCAGTTTAGTGGGGAGAGCCTCCTACGAGCAGTACTTC.

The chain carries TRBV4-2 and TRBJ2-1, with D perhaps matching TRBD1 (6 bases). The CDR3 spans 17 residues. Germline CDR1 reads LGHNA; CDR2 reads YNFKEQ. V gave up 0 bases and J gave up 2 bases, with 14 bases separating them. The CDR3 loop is CASSQESADRAYNEQFF. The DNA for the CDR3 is TGTGCCAGCAGCCAAGAAAGTGCGGACAGAGCCTACAATGAGCAGTTCTTC.

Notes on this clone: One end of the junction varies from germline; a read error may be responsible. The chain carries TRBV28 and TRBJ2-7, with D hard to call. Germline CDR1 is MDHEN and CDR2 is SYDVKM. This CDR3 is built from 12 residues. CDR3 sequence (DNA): TGTGCCTTGGCTACAGCTCAAGACGAGCAGTGCTTT. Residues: CALATAQDEQCF.

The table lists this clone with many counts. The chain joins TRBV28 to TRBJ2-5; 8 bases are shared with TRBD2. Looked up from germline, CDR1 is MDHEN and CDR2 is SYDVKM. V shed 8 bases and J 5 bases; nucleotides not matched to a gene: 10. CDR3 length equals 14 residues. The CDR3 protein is CASSATSGGETQYF. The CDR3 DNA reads TGTGCCAGCTCCGCCACTAGCGGCGGGGAGACCCAGTACTTC.

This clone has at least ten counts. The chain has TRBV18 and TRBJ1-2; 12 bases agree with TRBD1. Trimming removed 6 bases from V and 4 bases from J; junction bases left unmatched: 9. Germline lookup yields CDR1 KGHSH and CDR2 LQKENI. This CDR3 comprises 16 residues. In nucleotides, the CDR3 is TGTGCCAGCTCTGAAAGCCGGGACAGGGGGCTCTATGGCTACACCTTC. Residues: CASSESRDRGLYGYTF.

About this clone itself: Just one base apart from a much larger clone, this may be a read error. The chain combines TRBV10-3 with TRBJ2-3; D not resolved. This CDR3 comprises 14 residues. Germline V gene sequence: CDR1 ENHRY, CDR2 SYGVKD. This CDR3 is CVITASTPPDTQYF. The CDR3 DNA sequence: TGTGTCATCACGGCCTCTACCCCCCCAGATACGCAGTATTTT.

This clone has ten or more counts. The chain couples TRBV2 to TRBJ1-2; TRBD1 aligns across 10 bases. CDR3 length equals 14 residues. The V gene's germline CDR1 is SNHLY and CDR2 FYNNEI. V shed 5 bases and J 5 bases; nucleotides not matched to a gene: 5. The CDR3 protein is CASSRQGAEYGYTF. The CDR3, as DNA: TGTGCCAGCAGTAGACAGGGGGCGGAGTATGGCTACACCTTC.

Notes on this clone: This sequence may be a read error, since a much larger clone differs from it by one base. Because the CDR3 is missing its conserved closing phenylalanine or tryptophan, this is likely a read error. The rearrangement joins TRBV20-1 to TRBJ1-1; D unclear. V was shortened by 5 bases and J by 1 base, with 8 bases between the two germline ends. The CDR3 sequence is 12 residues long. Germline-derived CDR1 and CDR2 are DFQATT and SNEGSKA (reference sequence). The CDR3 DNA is TGCAGTGCTTCCGTCAGGAACACTGAAGCTTTCCTT. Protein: CSASVRNTEAFL.

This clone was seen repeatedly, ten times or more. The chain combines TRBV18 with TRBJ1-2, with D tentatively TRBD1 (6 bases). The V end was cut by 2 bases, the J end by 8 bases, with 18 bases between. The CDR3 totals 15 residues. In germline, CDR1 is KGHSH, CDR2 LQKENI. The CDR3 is CASSPTGQGRRGYTF. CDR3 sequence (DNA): TGTGCCAGCTCACCAACGGGGCAGGGGCGGAGAGGCTACACCTTC.

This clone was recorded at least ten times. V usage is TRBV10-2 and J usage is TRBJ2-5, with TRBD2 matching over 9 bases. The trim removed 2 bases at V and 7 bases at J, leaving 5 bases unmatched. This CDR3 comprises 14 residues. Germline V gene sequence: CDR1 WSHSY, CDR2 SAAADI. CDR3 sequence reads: CASSEAGGRGTQYF. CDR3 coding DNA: TGCGCCAGCAGTGAGGCGGGGGGGAGAGGGACCCAGTACTTC.

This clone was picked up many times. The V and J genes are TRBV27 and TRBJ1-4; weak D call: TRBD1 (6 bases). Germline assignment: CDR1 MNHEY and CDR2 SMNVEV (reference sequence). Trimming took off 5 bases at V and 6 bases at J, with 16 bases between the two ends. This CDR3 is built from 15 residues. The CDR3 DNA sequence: TGTGCCAGCAGTCCACGCGGGACACGCTATGAAAAACTGTTTTTT. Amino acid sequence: CASSPRGTRYEKLFF.

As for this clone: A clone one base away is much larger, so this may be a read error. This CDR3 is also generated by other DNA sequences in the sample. Here the CDR3 DNA reads TGTGCCAGCAGCGCTTCTGGGGGGCCCGGGGATACCCAGTATTTT. It translates to CASSASGGPGDTQYF. The genes are TRBV11-2 and TRBJ2-3; D possibly uses TRBD1 or TRBD2 (6 bases each). There are 15 residues in the CDR3. Germline values: CDR1 SGHAT, CDR2 FQNNGV. Full variable domain (remainder filled in from reference TRBV11-2 and TRBJ2-3): EAGVAQSPRYKIIEKRQSVAFWCNPISGHATLYWYQQILGQGPKLLIQFQNNGVVDDSQLPKDRFSAERLKGVDSTLKIQPAKLEDSAVYLCASSASGGPGDTQYFGPGTRLTVL.

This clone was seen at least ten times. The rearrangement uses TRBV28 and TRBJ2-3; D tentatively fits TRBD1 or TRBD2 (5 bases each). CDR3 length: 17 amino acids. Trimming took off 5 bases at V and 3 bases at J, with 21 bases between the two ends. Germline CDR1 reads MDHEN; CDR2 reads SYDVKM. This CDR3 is CASSQTGTRRGTDTQYF. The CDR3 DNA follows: TGTGCCAGCAGTCAAACCGGGACCCGCAGAGGAACAGATACGCAGTATTTT.

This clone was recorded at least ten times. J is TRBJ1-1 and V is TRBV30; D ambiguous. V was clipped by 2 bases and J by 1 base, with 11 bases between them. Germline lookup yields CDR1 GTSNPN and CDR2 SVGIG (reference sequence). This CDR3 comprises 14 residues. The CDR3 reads CAWSHEGKNTEAFF. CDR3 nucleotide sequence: TGTGCCTGGAGTCATGAGGGTAAGAACACTGAAGCTTTCTTT. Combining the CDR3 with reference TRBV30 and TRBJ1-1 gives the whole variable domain SQTIHQWPATLVQPVGSPLSLECTVEGTSNPNLYWYRQAAGRGLQLLFYSVGIGQISSEVPQNLSASRPQDRQFILSSKKLLLSDSGFYLCAWSHEGKNTEAFFGQGTRLTVV.

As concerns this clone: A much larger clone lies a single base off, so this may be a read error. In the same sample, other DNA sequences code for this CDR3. The CDR3 nucleotides read TGCGCCACCCGGGTAATGAACACCGGTGAGCTGTTTTTT. It codes for CATRVMNTGELFF. J is TRBJ2-2 and V is TRBV5-1, with D uncertain. The CDR3 consists of 13 residues. Germline CDR1 is SGHRS and CDR2 is YFSETQ.

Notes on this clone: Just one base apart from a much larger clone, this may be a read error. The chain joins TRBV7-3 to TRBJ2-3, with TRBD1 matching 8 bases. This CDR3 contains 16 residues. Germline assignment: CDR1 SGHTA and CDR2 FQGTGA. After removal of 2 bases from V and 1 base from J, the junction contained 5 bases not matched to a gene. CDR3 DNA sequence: TGTGCCAGCAGCTTATTCGCAGGGGGCTGCACAGATACGCAGTATTTT. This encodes CASSLFAGGCTDTQYF.